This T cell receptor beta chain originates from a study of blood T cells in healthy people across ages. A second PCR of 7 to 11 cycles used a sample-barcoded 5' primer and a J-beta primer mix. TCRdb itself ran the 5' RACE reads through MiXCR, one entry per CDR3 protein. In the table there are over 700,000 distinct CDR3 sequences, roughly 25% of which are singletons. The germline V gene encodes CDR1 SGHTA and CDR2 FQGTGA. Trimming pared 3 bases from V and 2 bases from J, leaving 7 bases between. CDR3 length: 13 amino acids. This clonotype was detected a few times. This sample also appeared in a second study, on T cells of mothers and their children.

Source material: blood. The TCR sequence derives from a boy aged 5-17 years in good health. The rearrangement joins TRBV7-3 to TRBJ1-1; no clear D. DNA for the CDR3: TGTGCCAGCAGCTTCGCAGACAACACTGAAGCTTTCTTT. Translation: CASSFADNTEAFF.